The following is a TCR beta chain sequence with its context. Its antigen is as yet unknown. The sample comes from a study of T cells in localized non-small cell lung cancer. The study's findings and limits: Longer overall survival associated with higher blood T cell density; shorter survival with higher adjacent-lung clonality.

Sequenced by immunoSEQ multiplex PCR; TCRdb stores in-frame clones only, minus some. The table has fewer than 3,000 clones, around 30% seen once. The source of this sequence is a female donor of 60 years or more with stage II squamous cell lung carcinoma. Sequenced here: lung tumor tissue, sampled before any cancer treatment.

The CDR3 here is CASSEDSPRGTKNIQYF. The CDR3 DNA follows: TGTGCCAGCAGTGAAGACAGTCCGCGGGGAACCAAAAACATTCAGTACTTC. V gene TRBV6-1 combines with J gene TRBJ2-4, with D perhaps matching TRBD2 (6 bases). CDR1 is MNHNS and CDR2 is SASEGT in the germline V gene. The germline V and J ends were trimmed by 1 base and 2 bases, with 15 bases remaining between them. The CDR3 sequence is 17 residues long.